One TCR beta chain is described in this entry. TCR beta CDR3 was amplified by multiplex PCR using 32 V and 13 J primers. TCRdb processed the multiplex PCR reads anew with MiXCR; each CDR3 protein has one entry. The table records around 20,000 distinct CDR3 sequences, roughly 30% of them present only once. This entry belongs to a study of immune heterogeneity within non-small cell lung tumors. Study summary: Histologically, a handful of tumors were squamous cell carcinomas and approximately 9 were non-squamous carcinomas. The remaining 1 tumor was not otherwise specified.

Bulk tumor genomic DNA (approximately 640 ng per sample) served as template. Biopsies that were spaced far apart were taken, several per primary tumor, during surgery. The patients were newly diagnosed with non-small cell lung cancer, had not been treated, and had curative surgery. The specimen sequenced was lung tumor tissue. This receptor was obtained from a man in his forties or fifties with non-small cell lung cancer.

The DNA of the CDR3 is TGTGCCATCAGTGAGTCTAGGGCCGCCTACAATGAGCAGTTCTTC. Amino acid sequence: CAISESRAAYNEQFF. The chain couples TRBV10-3 to TRBJ2-1; D not resolved. The V end lost 0 bases, the J end lost 2 bases, and 8 bases lay between the germline ends. CDR3 length: 15 amino acids. The germline V gene encodes CDR1 ENHRY and CDR2 SYGVKD.